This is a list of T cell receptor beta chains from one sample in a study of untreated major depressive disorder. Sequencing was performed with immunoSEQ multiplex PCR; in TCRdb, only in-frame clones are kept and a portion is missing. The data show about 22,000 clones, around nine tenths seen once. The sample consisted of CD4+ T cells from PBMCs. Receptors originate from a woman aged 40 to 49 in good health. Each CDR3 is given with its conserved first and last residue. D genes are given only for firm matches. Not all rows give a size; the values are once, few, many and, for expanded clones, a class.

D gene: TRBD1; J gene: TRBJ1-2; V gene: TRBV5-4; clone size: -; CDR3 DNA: TGTGCCAGCAGCTTTCGACAGGGGGATGGCTACACCTTC; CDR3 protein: CASSFRQGDGYTF
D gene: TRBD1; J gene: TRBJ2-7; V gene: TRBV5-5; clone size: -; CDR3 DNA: TGTGCCAGCAGCGAAAGACAGGGGGGAACCTACGAGCAGTACTTC; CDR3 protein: CASSERQGGTYEQYF
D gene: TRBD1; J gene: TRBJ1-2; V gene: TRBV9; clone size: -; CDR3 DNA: TGTGCCAGCAGCGAACGGACAGGTACCCTCTATGGCTACACCTTC; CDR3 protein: CASSERTGTLYGYTF
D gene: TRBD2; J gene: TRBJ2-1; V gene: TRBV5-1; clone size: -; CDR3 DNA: TGCGCCAGCAGCATAACTAGCGGGAGTAATGAGCAGTTCTTC; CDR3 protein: CASSITSGSNEQFF
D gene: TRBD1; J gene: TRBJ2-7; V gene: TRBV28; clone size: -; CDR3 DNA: TGTGCCAGCAGTTTAGGGACAGGGTGGGGCGAGCAGTACTTC; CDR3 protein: CASSLGTGWGEQYF
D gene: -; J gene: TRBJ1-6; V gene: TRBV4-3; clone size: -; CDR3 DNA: TGCGCCAGCAGCCAAGAGGCAGGGTCCCATTCACCCCTCCACTTT; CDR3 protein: CASSQEAGSHSPLHF
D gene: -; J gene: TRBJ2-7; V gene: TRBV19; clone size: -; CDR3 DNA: TGTGCCAGTCATCCAGCCGGGGTATCCTACGAGCAGTACTTC; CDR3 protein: CASHPAGVSYEQYF
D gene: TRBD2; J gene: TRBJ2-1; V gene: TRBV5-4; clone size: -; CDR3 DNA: TGTGCCAGCAGCCTCCCGGGGACTATAGATTATGAGCAGTTCTTC; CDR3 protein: CASSLPGTIDYEQFF
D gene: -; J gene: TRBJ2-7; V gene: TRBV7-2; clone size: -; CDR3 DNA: TGTGCCAGCAGCTTAAGTTCCTACGAGCAGTACTTC; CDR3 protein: CASSLSSYEQYF
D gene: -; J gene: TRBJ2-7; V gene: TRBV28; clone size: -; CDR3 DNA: TGTGCCAGCAGTAAATCCAGGTACTACGAGCAGTACTTC; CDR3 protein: CASSKSRYYEQYF
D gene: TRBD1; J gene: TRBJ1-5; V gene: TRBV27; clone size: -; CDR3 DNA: TGTGCCAGCAGTTTGGGACAGGGGGATCAGCCCCAGCATTTT; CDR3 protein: CASSLGQGDQPQHF
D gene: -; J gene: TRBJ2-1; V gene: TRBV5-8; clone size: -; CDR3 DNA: TGTGCCAGCTCGCAGATAATCACGGCGGACCCCTCCTACAATGAGCAGTTCTTC; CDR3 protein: CASSQIITADPSYNEQFF
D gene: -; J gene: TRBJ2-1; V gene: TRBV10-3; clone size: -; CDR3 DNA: TGTGCCATCAGTGATATCGGACTCAATGAGCAGTTCTTC; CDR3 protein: CAISDIGLNEQFF
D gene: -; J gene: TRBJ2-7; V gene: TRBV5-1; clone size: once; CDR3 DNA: TGCGCCAGCAGGGGAGGAATGGGGGACTACGAGCAGTACTTC; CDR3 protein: CASRGGMGDYEQYF
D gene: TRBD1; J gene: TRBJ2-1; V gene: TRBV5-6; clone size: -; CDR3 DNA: TGTGCCAGCAGGGGACAGGGCTCCTACAATGAGCAGTTCTTC; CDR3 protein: CASRGQGSYNEQFF
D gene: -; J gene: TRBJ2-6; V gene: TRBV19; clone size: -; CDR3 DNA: TGTGCCAGTAGTCCGGGGCCCACCCCTGGGGCCAACGTCCTGACTTTC; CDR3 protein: CASSPGPTPGANVLTF
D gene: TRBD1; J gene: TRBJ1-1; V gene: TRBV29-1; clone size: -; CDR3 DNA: TGCAGCGTAGCTACAGGGGAGAGCACTGAAGCTTTCTTT; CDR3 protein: CSVATGESTEAFF
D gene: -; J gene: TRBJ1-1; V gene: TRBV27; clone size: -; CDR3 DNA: TGTGCCAGCTGGGAAGTGGGGGCTGGGGGCACTGAAGCTTTCTTT; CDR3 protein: CASWEVGAGGTEAFF
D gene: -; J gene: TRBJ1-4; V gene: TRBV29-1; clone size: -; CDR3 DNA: TGCAGCGTTGCTGGGGGACTTGAAAAACTGTTTTTT; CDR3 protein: CSVAGGLEKLFF
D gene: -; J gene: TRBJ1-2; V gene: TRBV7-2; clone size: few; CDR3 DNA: TGTGCCAGCAGCCCCCCACCTAAGGACAGCTATGGCTACACCTTC; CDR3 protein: CASSPPPKDSYGYTF
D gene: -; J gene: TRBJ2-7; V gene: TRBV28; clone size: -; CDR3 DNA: TGTGCCAGCAGTCCGTTCTCCGGGACACAGGCCTACGAGCAGTACTTC; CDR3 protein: CASSPFSGTQAYEQYF
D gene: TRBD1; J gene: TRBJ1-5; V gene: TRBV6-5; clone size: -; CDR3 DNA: TGTGCCAGCAGCGAACAGGGGCGAAATCAGCCCCAGCATTTT; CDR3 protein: CASSEQGRNQPQHF
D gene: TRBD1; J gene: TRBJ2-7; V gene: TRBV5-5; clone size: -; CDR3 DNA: TGTGCCAGCAGCTCGGACAGGGGGCCCTACGAGCAGTACTTC; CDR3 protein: CASSSDRGPYEQYF
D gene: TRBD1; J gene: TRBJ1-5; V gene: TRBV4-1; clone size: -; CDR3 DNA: TGCGCCAGCAGCCAATCAGCGACAGGGAGTAGCAATCAGCCCCAGCATTTT; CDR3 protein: CASSQSATGSSNQPQHF
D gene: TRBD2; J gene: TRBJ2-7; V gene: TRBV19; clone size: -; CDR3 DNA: TGTGCCAGTAGTATCGGACCGACGGGACTAGCGGGACCCCCCTACGAGCAGTACTTC; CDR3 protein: CASSIGPTGLAGPPYEQYF
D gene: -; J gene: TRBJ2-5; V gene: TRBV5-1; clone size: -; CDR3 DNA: TGCGCCAGCAGCTTGGGTGCTCAGGAGACCCAGTACTTC; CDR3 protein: CASSLGAQETQYF
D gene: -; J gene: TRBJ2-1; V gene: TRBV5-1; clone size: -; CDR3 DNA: TGCGCCAGCAGCTTGGATAGACAGGCGGGTGAGCAGTTCTTC; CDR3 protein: CASSLDRQAGEQFF
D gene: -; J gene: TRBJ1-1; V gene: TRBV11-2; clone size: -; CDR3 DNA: TGTGCCAGCAGCCCCGAGAAGGGGAACACTGAAGCTTTCTTT; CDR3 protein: CASSPEKGNTEAFF
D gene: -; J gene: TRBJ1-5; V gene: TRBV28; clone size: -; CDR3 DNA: TGTGCCAGCAGGACAGGCCCCAATCAGCCCCAGCATTTT; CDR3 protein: CASRTGPNQPQHF
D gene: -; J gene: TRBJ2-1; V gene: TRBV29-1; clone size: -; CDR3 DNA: TGCAGCGTTGCGGAAGGGGCACGGCAGTTCTTC; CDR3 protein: CSVAEGARQFF
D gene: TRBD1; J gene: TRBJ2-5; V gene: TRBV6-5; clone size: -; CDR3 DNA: TGTGCCAGCAGTTACGGACAGGGAGCCACCCAGTACTTC; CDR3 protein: CASSYGQGATQYF
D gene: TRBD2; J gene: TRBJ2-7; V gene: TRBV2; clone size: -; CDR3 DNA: TGTGCCAGCAGTGTCGGACTAGCGGGAGCTGGGTACGAGCAGTACTTC; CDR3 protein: CASSVGLAGAGYEQYF
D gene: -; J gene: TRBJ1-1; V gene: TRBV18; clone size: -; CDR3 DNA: TGTGCCAGCTCACGCCTTATTTCGGCAGGCTCCACTGAAGCTTTCTTT; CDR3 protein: CASSRLISAGSTEAFF
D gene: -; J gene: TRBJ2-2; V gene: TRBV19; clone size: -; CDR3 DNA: TGTGCCAGTAGTATGGCGCACCATACCGGGGAGCTGTTTTTT; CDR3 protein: CASSMAHHTGELFF
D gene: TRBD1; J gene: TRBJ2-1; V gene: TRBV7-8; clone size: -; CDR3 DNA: TGTGCCAGCAGCTTAATCGGGACAGGGCCCACCAATGAGCAGTTCTTC; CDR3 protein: CASSLIGTGPTNEQFF
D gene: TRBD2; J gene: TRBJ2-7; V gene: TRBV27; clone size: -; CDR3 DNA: TGTGCCAGCAGTTTTGCGGGAGGAAATACCTACGAGCAGTACTTC; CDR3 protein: CASSFAGGNTYEQYF
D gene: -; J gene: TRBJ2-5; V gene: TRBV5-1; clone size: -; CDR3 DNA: TGCGCCAGCAGCTTGGAGGGCCCCCAAGAGACCCAGTACTTC; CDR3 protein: CASSLEGPQETQYF